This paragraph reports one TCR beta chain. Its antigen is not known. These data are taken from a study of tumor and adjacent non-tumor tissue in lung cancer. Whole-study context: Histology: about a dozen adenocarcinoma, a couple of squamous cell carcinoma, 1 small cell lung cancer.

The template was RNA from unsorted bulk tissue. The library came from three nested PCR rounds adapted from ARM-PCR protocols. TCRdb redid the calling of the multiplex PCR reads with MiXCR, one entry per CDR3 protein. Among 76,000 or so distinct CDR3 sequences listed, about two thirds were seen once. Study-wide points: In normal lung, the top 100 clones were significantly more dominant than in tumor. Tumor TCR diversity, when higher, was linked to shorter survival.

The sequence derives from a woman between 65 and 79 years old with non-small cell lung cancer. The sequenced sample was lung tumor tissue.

The CDR3 DNA reads TGCAGTGCTAGGCCTATAGGCGGATCGACAGATACGCAGTATTTT. This gives the protein CSARPIGGSTDTQYF. The J gene is TRBJ2-3, the V gene TRBV20-1; D ambiguous. Between the trimmed V and J ends, which lost 3 bases and 3 bases, there was a span of 16 bases. CDR3 length equals 15 residues. The germline V gene has CDR1 DFQATT and CDR2 SNEGSKA (reference sequence).